This is a list of T cell receptor beta chains from one sample in a study of blood T cell repertoires in COVID-19. TCRdb keeps only in-frame clones here, not all; method: immunoSEQ multiplex PCR. The sample consists of approximately 240,000 clones, about four fifths of them appearing once. The sequenced sample consisted of peripheral blood. Receptors were obtained from a woman in her thirties who had recovered from COVID-19. The CDR3 runs from the conserved cysteine through the conserved F or W. The order of the fields is clone size, V gene, D gene, CDR3 length, J gene, CDR3 DNA, CDR3 protein. The D gene is left open where the match is weak. The size of a clone is reported for some rows only, either as once, few or many, or as a class for expanded clones.

size: NA; V: TRBV10-2; D: NA; length: 12; J: TRBJ1-2; DNA: TGCGCCAGCACCGGGGGTAGTTATGGCTACACCTTC; CDR3: CASTGGSYGYTF
size: many; V: TRBV4-1; D: NA; length: 14; J: TRBJ1-1; DNA: TGCGCCAGCAGTCGCAGGGATGGGAACACTGAAGCTTTCTTT; CDR3: CASSRRDGNTEAFF
size: NA; V: TRBV7-9; D: NA; length: 15; J: TRBJ2-2; DNA: TGTGCCAGCAGCGGGAGACAGGCCTACACCGGGGAGCTGTTTTTT; CDR3: CASSGRQAYTGELFF
size: NA; V: TRBV13; D: TRBD1; length: 12; J: TRBJ2-1; DNA: TGTGCCAGCAGGACAGGGGTCAGGGAGCAGTTCTTC; CDR3: CASRTGVREQFF
size: NA; V: TRBV5-1; D: NA; length: 15; J: TRBJ2-7; DNA: TGCGCCAGCAGCCCCGGGGCAGGGGACATTTACGAGCAGTACTTC; CDR3: CASSPGAGDIYEQYF
size: once; V: TRBV4-1; D: NA; length: 16; J: TRBJ2-5; DNA: TGCGCCAGCAGCCCGGTCCCACTCTTAGCGGCGGAGACCCAGTACTTC; CDR3: CASSPVPLLAAETQYF
size: few; V: TRBV12-5; D: NA; length: 14; J: TRBJ1-5; DNA: TGTGCTAGTGTCCGAACGGGGTCCAATCAGCCCCAGCATTTT; CDR3: CASVRTGSNQPQHF
size: NA; V: TRBV25-1; D: TRBD1; length: 15; J: TRBJ1-2; DNA: TGTGCCAGCAGTGAGGGGGTGGCAGGGGGCGGCGGCTACACCTTC; CDR3: CASSEGVAGGGGYTF
size: NA; V: TRBV28; D: NA; length: 13; J: TRBJ2-1; DNA: TGTGCCAGCAGTTTATCGGGATCGAATGAGCAGTTCTTC; CDR3: CASSLSGSNEQFF
size: NA; V: TRBV6-6; D: NA; length: 14; J: TRBJ2-7; DNA: TGTGCCAGCAGTTACAGTAGCGGCCCCTCCGAGCAGTACTTC; CDR3: CASSYSSGPSEQYF
size: NA; V: TRBV6-5; D: NA; length: 14; J: TRBJ1-5; DNA: TGTGCCAGCAGTTTCCACTGGACAGACCGGCCCCAGCATTTT; CDR3: CASSFHWTDRPQHF
size: few; V: TRBV6-5; D: NA; length: 13; J: TRBJ1-3; DNA: TGTGCCAGCAGTTGGGGGCTTGGAAACACCATATATTTT; CDR3: CASSWGLGNTIYF
size: NA; V: TRBV5-6; D: NA; length: 17; J: TRBJ2-2; DNA: TGTGCCAGCAGCCCCTATGACAGCGCGAAGAACACCGGGGAGCTGTTTTTT; CDR3: CASSPYDSAKNTGELFF
size: once; V: TRBV15; D: NA; length: 14; J: TRBJ1-2; DNA: TGTGCCACCAGCAGAGATCAGGGAGGCTATGGCTACACCTTC; CDR3: CATSRDQGGYGYTF
size: NA; V: TRBV5-4; D: NA; length: 16; J: TRBJ2-3; DNA: TGTGCCAGCAGCCCGAGATTCAGGGGATGGACAGATACGCAGTATTTT; CDR3: CASSPRFRGWTDTQYF
size: once; V: TRBV10-3; D: TRBD1; length: 13; J: TRBJ1-1; DNA: TGTGCCATCATGTGGACAGGGGACACTGAAGCTTTCTTT; CDR3: CAIMWTGDTEAFF
size: NA; V: TRBV10-3; D: NA; length: 13; J: TRBJ1-1; DNA: TGTGCCATCAGTGAGGGTAGAAACACTGAAGCTTTCTTT; CDR3: CAISEGRNTEAFF
size: NA; V: TRBV28; D: NA; length: 19; J: TRBJ1-1; DNA: TGTGCCAGCAGTTTGGTCTCCCCTCCCTCGGGGGTAGGGAACACTGAAGCTTTCTTT; CDR3: CASSLVSPPSGVGNTEAFF
size: NA; V: TRBV7-3; D: NA; length: 14; J: TRBJ2-5; DNA: TGTGCCAGCAGCTCTGGACAGTCCCAAGAGACCCAGTACTTC; CDR3: CASSSGQSQETQYF
size: NA; V: TRBV5-6; D: TRBD2; length: 18; J: TRBJ2-1; DNA: TGTGCCAGCAGCCCCTGGATTCTAGCGGGAGCTGCCTACAATGAGCAGTTCTTC; CDR3: CASSPWILAGAAYNEQFF
size: NA; V: TRBV10-1; D: TRBD2; length: 17; J: TRBJ2-1; DNA: TGCGCCAGCAGCCTTATCCTTGGGGCGGGAGGGCCCGGTGAGCAGTTCTTC; CDR3: CASSLILGAGGPGEQFF
size: NA; V: TRBV3-1/TRBV3-2; D: NA; length: 13; J: TRBJ2-5; DNA: TGTGCCAGCAGGTTTCAGGGAGGAGAGACCCAGTACTTC; CDR3: CASRFQGGETQYF
size: NA; V: TRBV18; D: NA; length: 16; J: TRBJ1-3; DNA: TGTGCCAGCTCACCCCGGGATGGAGGCTCTGGAAACACCATATATTTT; CDR3: CASSPRDGGSGNTIYF
size: NA; V: TRBV6-5; D: NA; length: 15; J: TRBJ2-1; DNA: TGTGCCAGCAGTTACTCCCACGGTCTCGACAATGAGCAGTTCTTC; CDR3: CASSYSHGLDNEQFF
size: once; V: TRBV28; D: TRBD2; length: 15; J: TRBJ2-7; DNA: TGTGCCAGCAGTACGGGGGGACTAGCGACCCGGGGGCAGTACTTC; CDR3: CASSTGGLATRGQYF
size: NA; V: TRBV5-1; D: NA; length: 17; J: TRBJ2-3; DNA: TGCGCCAGCAGCAGAATACATACCATCCAGGGGTCAGATACGCAGTATTTT; CDR3: CASSRIHTIQGSDTQYF
size: NA; V: TRBV6-5; D: NA; length: 14; J: TRBJ1-1; DNA: TGTGCCAGCAGTTATAGAGGTTTTCACACTGAAGCTTTCTTT; CDR3: CASSYRGFHTEAFF
size: NA; V: TRBV3-1/TRBV3-2; D: NA; length: 15; J: TRBJ1-6; DNA: TGTGCCAGCAGCCTTCAGGGGCTGGGGGATTCACCCCTCCACTTT; CDR3: CASSLQGLGDSPLHF
size: NA; V: TRBV18; D: NA; length: 13; J: TRBJ2-1; DNA: TGTGCCAGCTCACCAGGGGCAGCTAATGAGCAGTTCTTC; CDR3: CASSPGAANEQFF
size: NA; V: TRBV11-2; D: NA; length: 12; J: TRBJ1-1; DNA: TGTGCCAGCAGCCCCGGGGAGACTGAAGCTTTCTTT; CDR3: CASSPGETEAFF
size: NA; V: TRBV6-4; D: TRBD2; length: 15; J: TRBJ2-1; DNA: TGTGCCAGCAGTGACCGACTAGCGGGTGGTAATGAGCAGTTCTTC; CDR3: CASSDRLAGGNEQFF
size: NA; V: TRBV5-4; D: TRBD2; length: 15; J: TRBJ2-2; DNA: TGTGCCAGCAGCTCGCTAGCGGGAAGGACCGGGGAGCTGTTTTTT; CDR3: CASSSLAGRTGELFF
size: NA; V: TRBV12-3/TRBV12-4; D: NA; length: 13; J: TRBJ2-7; DNA: TGTGCCAGCAGAAGTGGCGGGATCGACGAGCAGTACTTC; CDR3: CASRSGGIDEQYF
size: NA; V: TRBV5-6; D: TRBD1; length: 14; J: TRBJ2-4; DNA: TGTGCCAGCAGCCTAGGGGGCTCCAAAAACATTCAGTACTTC; CDR3: CASSLGGSKNIQYF
size: NA; V: TRBV28; D: TRBD1; length: 18; J: TRBJ1-2; DNA: TGTGCCAGCAGTTTCACAACCGCGACAGGGGGAGTAGGCTATGGCTACACCTTC; CDR3: CASSFTTATGGVGYGYTF
size: once; V: TRBV18; D: TRBD2; length: 15; J: TRBJ2-3; DNA: TGTGCCAGCTCACCCATAGCGGGAGTATCAGATACGCAGTATTTT; CDR3: CASSPIAGVSDTQYF
size: NA; V: TRBV28; D: NA; length: 17; J: TRBJ2-3; DNA: TGTGCCAGCAGTTTCCCCCAGACAGATTTTAGCACAGATACGCAGTATTTT; CDR3: CASSFPQTDFSTDTQYF
size: NA; V: TRBV5-6; D: NA; length: 14; J: TRBJ2-7; DNA: TGTGCCAGCAGCGCGCCCCGACAGATCTACGAGCAGTACTTC; CDR3: CASSAPRQIYEQYF
size: NA; V: TRBV11-2; D: TRBD1; length: 15; J: TRBJ2-7; DNA: TGTGCCAGCAGCCTCGACAGGGCCGATTTCTACGAGCAGTACTTC; CDR3: CASSLDRADFYEQYF
size: NA; V: TRBV28; D: TRBD2; length: 20; J: TRBJ2-1; DNA: TGTGCCAGCAGTGGGCGACCGGGACTAGCGGGATATATTTCCTACAATGAGCAGTTCTTC; CDR3: CASSGRPGLAGYISYNEQFF
size: NA; V: TRBV14; D: TRBD1; length: 14; J: TRBJ2-3; DNA: TGTGCCAGCAGCCTATGGACAGGGGCAGATACGCAGTATTTT; CDR3: CASSLWTGADTQYF
size: NA; V: TRBV9; D: TRBD2; length: 15; J: TRBJ2-7; DNA: TGTGCCAGCAGCGTAGATCCAGCGGGAGGGTGGGAGCAGTACTTC; CDR3: CASSVDPAGGWEQYF